This T cell receptor beta chain stems from a study of blood T cell repertoires in COVID-19. Study-level background: The United States, Italy and Spain were the sources of the acute and convalescent COVID-19 samples. In each case, the material was cDNA or gDNA derived from T cells, B-cell-depleted T cells, or PBMCs.

As originally analysed: Counts of nucleated cells, estimated from reference gene primer amplification, were obtained. Generated by immunoSEQ multiplex PCR, the TCRdb table keeps only in-frame clones and is missing some. D and trimming were read from the DNA, whereas the V and J calls and clone size are those reported in that table. The table includes around 240,000 clones, roughly 85% detected once. V was clipped by 3 bases and J by 9 bases, with 9 bases between them. The CDR3 spans 13 residues. Germline V gene data show CDR1 as KGHSH and CDR2 as LQKENI. The chain uses TRBV18 and TRBJ1-6; D uncertain. Sequenced material: peripheral blood. The clonotype comes from a man aged 35 to 55 with acute or convalescent COVID-19. CDR3 sequence (DNA): TGTGCCAGCTCACCGCAGCGCGGTTCACCCCTCCACTTT. This encodes CASSPQRGSPLHF.